The TCR beta chain under discussion was sequenced for a study of shared clonotypes between healthy human individuals. Background on the study: With ages of 18 to 49, the donors were a couple of women and three men.

In replicate PCRs of sorted subsets, 150 to 200 ng DNA, about 30,000 T cell genomes, was used. Repertoires were generated with immunoSEQ multiplex PCR, while TCRdb's copy carries only in-frame clones and drops some. The sample shows roughly 700,000 clones, roughly 87% of them seen only once. Sequenced input: memory CD8+ T cells from PBMCs. Subset meaning: CD45RO+ cells pooled with CCR7-negative TemRA cells. This clonotype originated in a young man in good health. Some clones in this sample may be carry-over from other donors' samples.

The CDR3 loop is CASKYGGRTEAFF. As DNA, the CDR3 is TGTGCCAGTAAATATGGGGGGCGAACTGAAGCTTTCTTT. This sequence joins TRBV19 and TRBJ1-1; possible D gene TRBD1, 6 bases. The CDR3 has 13 amino acids. Germline V gene lookup returns CDR1 LNHDA and CDR2 SQIVND (reference sequence). The V gene lost 7 bases and the J gene lost 5 bases, with 14 bases spanning the gap.